This T cell receptor beta chain was identified in a study of OX40 agonist ivuxolimab in advanced cancers. Concerning the study at large: The costimulatory receptor OX40 (CD134) was targeted by ivuxolimab, a fully human IgG2 agonistic monoclonal antibody. Intravenous ivuxolimab was administered to patients every 2 weeks at six dose levels: 0.01, 0.1, 0.3, 1.5, 3 and 10 mg/kg. Of the 50 to 55 dose-escalation patients, hepatocellular carcinoma was present in about 20, melanoma in around 15, renal cell carcinoma in 9 and head and neck cancer in 9. A male proportion of roughly 80% and a mean age of approximately 60 years, ranging from roughly 23 to 85, were recorded for the dose-escalation cohort. Patients were allowed to have had prior anti-PD-1, anti-PD-L1 or anti-CTLA-4 therapy, and 40% of the dose-escalation patients had been treated with checkpoint inhibitors. Partial responses occurred in three dose-escalation patients: two with cutaneous melanoma and one with hepatocellular carcinoma. The point of sequencing TCRbeta in the periphery was to test whether ivuxolimab changed TCR sequence diversity and drove clonal T-cell expansion. The paper reports the monotherapy dose-escalation portion (N of about 50 patients) of the phase I ivuxolimab trial.

The germline V gene gives CDR1 as KGHSH and CDR2 as LQKENI. CDR3 length: 15 amino acids, cysteine to phenylalanine. The DNA shown is the 45-base CDR3, in frame from base 1. The germline ends are 20 bases apart after V is trimmed by 4 bases and J by 8 bases. To note about this clone: Its recognized antigen is unknown. Base-call qualities are not available, and no considerably larger clone is one nucleotide away.

Patients with autoimmune disease history or receiving systemic immunosuppression were excluded from the trial. Peripheral blood for TCR sequencing was collected from all dose cohorts at baseline, on cycle 4 day 1, and on cycle 7 day 1. Samples came from an open-label, multicenter, first-in-human phase I dose-escalation trial of ivuxolimab. The trial enrolled adults with locally advanced or metastatic head and neck squamous cell, hepatocellular, melanoma or renal cell carcinoma. CD4+ and CD8+ T cells were sorted separately from peripheral blood before TCR sequencing. To sequence the TCRbeta CDR3 region, genomic DNA was isolated from the sorted cells. The immunoSEQ Assay was used for sequencing of TCRbeta CDR3 regions. TCRdb re-hosts the immuneACCESS table, in-frame sequences only. Its copies lack some clones; in the studies checked, an unresolved V gene accounts for under half of them, and the cause for the rest is not known. The sample has about 41,000 clones on record, roughly 77% of them singletons. 2.6% of the sample is taken by the ten largest.

What the work shows at the level of the full study, not this receptor alone: Partial responders in the 0.1-3.0 mg/kg groups had among the lowest normalized peripheral clonal expansion, especially among CD8+ T cells. Low levels of normalized T-cell clonal expansion were also seen in some patients who did not respond. Which antigens the clonally expanded peripheral T cells were specific for was not determined. At doses of 0.1 to 3.0 mg/kg, clonal expansion of both CD4+ and CD8+ blood T cells was observed from baseline to week 6. On average, CD8+ T cells showed more expanded clones than CD4+ T cells after ivuxolimab.

The TCR sequence derives from an adult with an advanced solid tumor such as melanoma, head and neck, liver or kidney cancer. The starting material was CD4+ or CD8+ T cells sorted from blood, obtained in a trial of the OX40 agonist ivuxolimab. The rearranged segments are TRBV18 and TRBJ1-2; TRBD1 is possibly the D segment (5 matching bases). The CDR3 here reads CASSQGNRSIGGYTF. The nucleotide sequence is given as TGTGCCAGCTCACAGGGGAACAGGTCCATAGGAGGCTACACCTTC.